These 31 T cell receptor beta chains share one sample of origin, sequenced in a study of blood T cell repertoires in COVID-19. Generated by immunoSEQ multiplex PCR, the TCRdb table keeps only in-frame clones and is missing some. The table has about 120,000 clones, around three quarters seen once. The sample taken for sequencing was peripheral blood. All receptors come from a middle-aged man with active or convalescent COVID-19.

This chain uses TRBV3-1 (or the pseudogene TRBV3-2) with TRBJ2-3; 9 bases align to TRBD2. J gave up 2 bases and V 10 bases, and 4 bases lay outside the gene matches. The germline CDR1 and CDR2 sequences are LGHDT and YNNKEL (reference sequence). CDR3 length: 13 amino acids. CDR3 in DNA: TGTGCCATTAGCGGGAGTATCACAGATACGCAGTATTTT. Amino acids: CAISGSITDTQYF.

The V and J genes are TRBV30 and TRBJ2-7; 7 bases are shared with TRBD1. Germline values: CDR1 GTSNPN, CDR2 SVGIG (reference sequence). Trimming removed 7 bases from V and 2 bases from J; junction bases left unmatched: 8. The CDR3 has 13 amino acids. Here the CDR3 reads CASQTGTAYEQYF. The CDR3 DNA reads as TGTGCCTCACAAACCGGGACAGCCTACGAGCAGTACTTC.

V gene TRBV4-1 combines with J gene TRBJ1-5, with 10 bases matching TRBD1. V shed 5 bases and J 4 bases; nucleotides not matched to a gene: 2. The CDR3 totals 14 residues. The germline V gene has CDR1 MGHRA and CDR2 YSYEKL. The chain's CDR3 is CASSWGQGNQPQHF. The CDR3 DNA reads as TGCGCCAGCAGCTGGGGACAGGGGAATCAGCCCCAGCATTTT.

The chain joins TRBV30 to TRBJ1-5; TRBD1 agrees at 11 bases. Trimming cost V 2 bases and J 6 bases; bases outside gene matches: 6. The V gene's germline CDR1 is GTSNPN and CDR2 SVGIG (reference sequence). The CDR3 runs to 15 residues. CDR3 nucleotide sequence: TGTGCCTGGAGTACCGGACAGGGGGCAACTCAGCCCCAGCATTTT. The encoded protein is CAWSTGQGATQPQHF.

J is TRBJ2-3 and V is TRBV7-9, with D tentatively TRBD2 (6 bases). The V end was cut by 5 bases, the J end by 0 bases, with 9 bases between. Germline CDR1 SEHNR, CDR2 FQNEAQ (reference sequence). The CDR3 is 14 amino acids. The CDR3 bases are TGTGCCAGCAGCCGAAGCGGGAGCACAGATACGCAGTATTTT. This translates into CASSRSGSTDTQYF.

The chain has TRBV5-1 and TRBJ2-7, with 15 positions matching TRBD2. The germline CDR1 and CDR2 sequences are SGHRS and YFSETQ. V trimming: 4 bases; J trimming: 6 bases; junction bases outside the gene matches: 5. The CDR3 has 15 residues. The CDR3 coding sequence is TGCGCCAGCAGCCTGGGGGGACTAGCGGGAGGCGAGCAGTACTTC. As protein: CASSLGGLAGGEQYF.

The chain employs TRBV19 and TRBJ1-1; 7 bases are shared with TRBD1. After removal of 7 bases from V and 4 bases from J, the junction contained 12 bases not matched to a gene. The CDR3 runs 15 residues. CDR1 and CDR2 (germline): LNHDA, SQIVND (reference sequence). CDR3 amino acids: CASNDHRGSGTEAFF. The DNA for the CDR3 is TGTGCCAGTAACGACCACAGGGGTTCGGGCACTGAAGCTTTCTTT.

The J gene is TRBJ2-5, the V gene TRBV30, with 12 positions matching TRBD2. The CDR3 extends over 15 amino acids. Germline V gene data show CDR1 as GTSNPN and CDR2 as SVGIG (reference sequence). Trimming removed 2 bases from V and 4 bases from J; junction bases left unmatched: 5. The chain's CDR3 is CAWSTLAGGRETQYF. The CDR3 DNA reads as TGTGCCTGGAGTACACTAGCGGGGGGACGAGAGACCCAGTACTTC. Full variable domain (remainder filled in from reference TRBV30 and TRBJ2-5): SQTIHQWPATLVQPVGSPLSLECTVEGTSNPNLYWYRQAAGRGLQLLFYSVGIGQISSEVPQNLSASRPQDRQFILSSKKLLLSDSGFYLCAWSTLAGGRETQYFGPGTRLLVL.

A remark on this clone: Other DNA variants within this sample encode the same CDR3. The chain uses TRBV5-4 and TRBJ2-2; D perhaps matches TRBD1 (5 bases). V lost 0 bases and J lost 2, with 8 bases in between. The CDR3 runs 15 residues. Germline V gene data show CDR1 as SGHNT and CDR2 as YYREEE (reference sequence). CDR3 region: CASSLGQRNTGELFF. In DNA form, the CDR3 reads TGTGCCAGCAGCTTGGGACAGCGAAACACCGGGGAGCTGTTTTTT.

The V call is TRBV7-9, the J call TRBJ1-1; D unclear. V lost 5 bases to trimming and J lost 6 bases, with 19 bases between them. Germline assignment: CDR1 SEHNR and CDR2 FQNEAQ (reference sequence). The CDR3 sequence is 15 residues long. CDR3 amino acids: CASSHGEWARAEAFF. In nucleotides, the CDR3 is TGTGCCAGCAGCCACGGGGAGTGGGCGCGGGCTGAAGCTTTCTTT.

This clone was seen only once. V is TRBV5-1 and J is TRBJ2-3; TRBD2 aligns across 8 bases. This CDR3 has 16 residues. Per the germline V gene, CDR1 is SGHRS and CDR2 is YFSETQ. Unmatched junction bases numbered 11, after V lost 2 bases and J lost 6 bases. The CDR3 here is CASSFTQRGIVDTQYF. CDR3 DNA: TGCGCCAGCAGCTTCACCCAGCGGGGGATCGTGGATACGCAGTATTTT.

V usage is TRBV19 and J usage is TRBJ2-3, with D possibly being TRBD2 (6 bases). Germline CDR1 reads LNHDA; CDR2 reads SQIVND (reference sequence). The CDR3 spans 14 residues. V shed 8 bases and J shed 0 bases, with 12 bases lying between them. This CDR3 is CASGPGTSTDTQYF. DNA of the CDR3: TGTGCCAGTGGACCCGGGACTAGCACAGATACGCAGTATTTT.

This clone was found a few times. The chain is built from TRBV27 and TRBJ1-2; D ambiguous. V dropped 2 bases and J dropped 7 bases, with 11 bases sitting between them. The V gene's germline CDR1 is MNHEY and CDR2 SMNVEV (reference sequence). This CDR3 region has 13 residues. The DNA for the CDR3 is TGTGCCAGCAGTTTAATAATCGGAGCTGGCTACACCTTC. Translating gives CASSLIIGAGYTF.

V usage is TRBV5-1 and J usage is TRBJ2-3; tentative D call: TRBD1 (7 bases). The V end lost 4 bases, the J end lost 0 bases, and 18 bases lay between the germline ends. Germline assignment: CDR1 SGHRS and CDR2 YFSETQ. The CDR3 is 17 residues long. CDR3 sequence: CASSPQGGGMSTDTQYF. In DNA, the CDR3 is TGCGCCAGCAGCCCCCAGGGGGGCGGGATGAGCACAGATACGCAGTATTTT.

The gene calls are TRBV11-2 and TRBJ1-1; D is unclear. From germline, CDR1 is SGHAT and CDR2 FQNNGV. CDR3 length: 15 residues. Trimming removed 5 bases from V and 0 bases from J, with 13 bases in between. CDR3 nucleotide sequence: TGTGCCAGCAGCGACAAGTGGAATATGAACACTGAAGCTTTCTTT. As protein: CASSDKWNMNTEAFF.

This sequence joins TRBV6-5 and TRBJ1-4; TRBD1 might be the D (6 bases). The CDR3 sequence is 15 residues long. Trimming took off 4 bases at V and 5 bases at J, with 14 bases between the two ends. The germline V gene has CDR1 MNHEY and CDR2 SVGAGI. Written as DNA, the CDR3 is TGTGCCAGCAGTTCCTCCGGGACAAGGAATGAAAAACTGTTTTTT. This translates into CASSSSGTRNEKLFF.

The V gene is TRBV7-3, the J gene TRBJ2-1; 12 nucleotides match TRBD2. Trimming took 0 bases from V and 7 from J; bases not matched to a gene: 13. The CDR3 sequence is 19 residues long. Germline V gene data show CDR1 as SGHTA and CDR2 as FQGTGA. The CDR3 here is CASSLTGLTSGRKENEQFF. DNA for the CDR3: TGTGCCAGCAGCTTAACCGGCCTTACTAGCGGGAGGAAAGAAAATGAGCAGTTCTTC.

This clone has just one count. This chain links TRBV28 with TRBJ2-7; 10 nucleotides agree with TRBD2. The germline gives CDR1 MDHEN, CDR2 SYDVKM. The CDR3 loop spans 15 amino acids. The V segment lost 5 bases and the J segment 2 bases; nucleotides outside the gene matches: 6. The CDR3 loop is CASSLLGTSAYEQYF. CDR3 nucleotide sequence: TGTGCCAGCAGTCTCTTAGGGACTAGCGCCTACGAGCAGTACTTC.

The rearrangement uses TRBV18 and TRBJ2-6, with TRBD1 matching 7 bases. This CDR3 spans 18 amino acids. The V segment lost 1 base and the J segment 1 base; nucleotides outside the gene matches: 7. Germline V CDR1 and CDR2: KGHSH, LQKENI. The DNA of the CDR3 is TGTGCCAGCTCACCACGGACAGGTGATTCTTCTGGGGCCAACGTCCTGACTTTC. As protein: CASSPRTGDSSGANVLTF.

The chain carries TRBV28 and TRBJ2-1, with D possibly being TRBD2 (6 bases). This CDR3 comprises 12 residues. CDR1 is MDHEN, CDR2 SYDVKM, per germline. Trimming stripped 3 bases from V and 6 bases from J, with 6 bases between. CDR3 nucleotides: TGTGCCAGCAGTTTGGGAGGCAATGAGCAGTTCTTC. Its protein is CASSLGGNEQFF.

CDR3 amino acids: CASRRLADSYEQYF. CDR3 sequence (DNA): TGTGCCAGTAGGCGACTAGCAGACTCCTACGAGCAGTACTTC. This rearrangement joins TRBV19 to TRBJ2-7; 7 nucleotides align to TRBD2. CDR3 length: 14 residues. Germline V CDR1 and CDR2: LNHDA, SQIVND (reference sequence). Germline trimming cut 6 bases from V and 0 bases from J; bases unmatched to any gene: 5.

V gene TRBV7-6 combines with J gene TRBJ2-3; 9 nucleotides match TRBD1. With V trimmed by 0 bases and J by 6 bases, 4 bases remained unmatched. The CDR3 loop spans 15 amino acids. Germline V gives CDR1 SGHVS, CDR2 FNYEAQ. For the CDR3, the DNA is TGTGCCAGCAGCTTAGCCTGGACAGGGGATGATACGCAGTATTTT. Translating it yields CASSLAWTGDDTQYF.

This chain connects TRBV28 to TRBJ1-1, with unresolved D. CDR1 is MDHEN and CDR2 is SYDVKM in the germline V gene. The germline V and J ends were trimmed by 2 bases and 0 bases, with 10 bases remaining between them. The CDR3 sequence is 15 residues long. CDR3 region: CASSLGETMNTEAFF. DNA of the CDR3: TGTGCCAGCAGTTTAGGGGAGACTATGAACACTGAAGCTTTCTTT.

The chain carries TRBV6-5 and TRBJ2-1; 7 positions agree with TRBD2. Germline CDR1 reads MNHEY; CDR2 reads SVGAGI. The V and J ends lost 11 bases and 4 bases, in that order; junction bases with no gene match: 11. This CDR3 has 14 residues. CDR3: CAVQAGTTYNEQFF. The DNA of the CDR3 is TGTGCCGTTCAGGCCGGGACTACTTACAATGAGCAGTTCTTC.

The chain is built from TRBV27 and TRBJ2-3; 10 bases are shared with TRBD1. Germline loops: CDR1 MNHEY, CDR2 SMNVEV (reference sequence). The trim removed 1 base at V and 2 bases at J, leaving 12 bases unmatched. The CDR3 loop spans 19 amino acids. As DNA, the CDR3 is TGTGCCAGCAGTTTATATGGACAGGGGGTGGGAACATTCACAGATACGCAGTATTTT. This codes for CASSLYGQGVGTFTDTQYF.

This clone was recorded at least ten times. The chain links TRBV10-3 to TRBJ2-6; D gene unclear. The V and J ends lost 8 bases and 1 base respectively, with 15 bases between them. The CDR3 spans 16 residues. Germline assignment: CDR1 ENHRY and CDR2 SYGVKD. CDR3 bases: TGTGCCATCCCGGCACAGCCTCTATCTGGGGCCAACGTCCTGACTTTC. It encodes CAIPAQPLSGANVLTF.

The chain uses TRBV30 and TRBJ2-5; 7 bases map to TRBD1. With 3 bases clipped from V and 5 bases from J, the junction kept 3 bases outside the gene matches. The CDR3 consists of 12 residues. CDR1 and CDR2 from the germline V gene are GTSNPN and SVGIG (reference sequence). CDR3 loop: CAWSGTVETQYF. The CDR3 nucleotides read TGTGCCTGGAGCGGGACAGTGGAGACCCAGTACTTC.

The rearrangement joins TRBV12-5 to TRBJ2-7, with a tentative D call TRBD1 (6 bases). Trimming took 6 bases from V and 2 from J, leaving 8 bases between them. The CDR3 consists of 12 residues. CDR1 is LGHNT, CDR2 FRNRAP, per germline. The CDR3 loop reads CASGDSPYEQYF. The CDR3 DNA reads as TGTGCTAGTGGGGACAGCCCCTACGAGCAGTACTTC.

This chain links TRBV4-2 with TRBJ2-1, with TRBD2 matching 9 bases. This CDR3 region has 16 residues. The germline V gene encodes CDR1 LGHNA and CDR2 YNFKEQ. J was trimmed by 6 bases and V by 4 bases; bases with no gene match: 10. The CDR3 bases are TGTGCCAGCAGCCCCGGCGGGCGGGGGGGCCTCAATGAGCAGTTCTTC. Encoded protein: CASSPGGRGGLNEQFF.

The V and J genes are TRBV5-6 and TRBJ2-7, with 9 bases fitting TRBD1. The V gene's germline CDR1 is SGHDT and CDR2 YYEEEE. V shed 2 bases, J shed 4 bases, and the junction held 7 bases outside the gene matches. The CDR3 is made up of 15 amino acids. The CDR3 protein is CASSFRQGGFYEQYF. The CDR3 nucleotides are TGTGCCAGCAGCTTTCGACAGGGGGGATTTTACGAGCAGTACTTC.

The V and J genes are TRBV5-1 and TRBJ1-1; D is possibly TRBD1 (5 bases). There are 15 residues in the CDR3. Germline V gene lookup returns CDR1 SGHRS and CDR2 YFSETQ. V was trimmed by 0 bases and J by 0 bases, leaving 9 bases between them. The CDR3 sequence is CASSLATGLNTEAFF. In DNA, the CDR3 is TGCGCCAGCAGCTTGGCCACAGGCCTGAACACTGAAGCTTTCTTT.